Shown below are 6 T cell receptor beta chains from a single sample sequenced in a study of blood T cell repertoires in COVID-19. Clones were read by immunoSEQ multiplex PCR, and TCRdb kept only the in-frame ones, dropping some. The top ten hold around 13% of the sample, which has approximately 440,000 clones, about 91% seen once. The sequencing input was peripheral blood. All receptors derive from a woman aged 50 to 65 with COVID-19, enrolled during active disease.

Here the CDR3 reads CASSIKKGQGVKQYF. DNA for the CDR3: TGTGCCAGTAGTATCAAAAAGGGACAGGGTGTGAAGCAGTACTTC. This chain joins TRBV19 and TRBJ2-7; 9 bases agree with TRBD1. J was trimmed by 8 bases and V by 3 bases; bases with no gene match: 11. Germline V gene data show CDR1 as LNHDA and CDR2 as SQIVND (reference sequence). The CDR3 totals 15 residues.

This chain links TRBV5-1 with TRBJ2-1; TRBD1 aligns across 8 bases. This CDR3 has 16 residues. Trimming removed 0 bases from V and 8 bases from J; junction bases left unmatched: 10. In germline, CDR1 is SGHRS, CDR2 YFSETQ. CDR3 in amino acids: CASSLDRGVNWDEQFF. The CDR3 region has the DNA TGCGCCAGCAGCTTGGACAGGGGGGTGAATTGGGATGAGCAGTTCTTC.

The chain uses TRBV29-1 and TRBJ1-4; D possibly corresponds to TRBD1 (6 bases). CDR1 and CDR2 from the germline V gene are SQVTM and ANQGSEA. V was trimmed by 4 bases and J by 8 bases, leaving 8 bases between them. The CDR3 has 11 residues. DNA for the CDR3: TGCAGCGTTGTCACAGGGGAAAAACTGTTTTTT. Protein product: CSVVTGEKLFF.

The V gene is TRBV11-2, the J gene TRBJ2-3; 14 positions agree with TRBD2. Unmatched junction bases numbered 9, after V lost 5 bases and J lost 5 bases. Germline V gene sequence: CDR1 SGHAT, CDR2 FQNNGV. The CDR3 runs to 17 residues. The CDR3 DNA is TGTGCCAGCAGCCTAGGACTAGCGGGGGGAAGGATAGATACGCAGTATTTT. It translates to CASSLGLAGGRIDTQYF.

The V gene is TRBV28, the J gene TRBJ2-4, with D unresolved. Germline lookup yields CDR1 MDHEN and CDR2 SYDVKM. Deletions cut 6 bases from V and 4 bases from J, with 13 bases between. The CDR3 has 14 amino acids. The CDR3 spells CASSPLLEKNIQYF. CDR3 DNA sequence: TGTGCCAGCAGCCCGTTATTAGAAAAAAACATTCAGTACTTC.

This chain links TRBV19 with TRBJ1-3; 7 positions match TRBD1. Looked up from germline, CDR1 is LNHDA and CDR2 is SQIVND (reference sequence). The CDR3 consists of 15 residues. Losses at the gene ends were 7 bases for V and 1 base for J; bases not matched to a gene: 7. CDR3 sequence: CASTRDRLSGNTIYF. The CDR3 coding sequence is TGTGCCAGTACCCGGGACAGACTTTCTGGAAACACCATATATTTT.